This T cell receptor beta chain comes out of a study of blood T cell repertoires in COVID-19. Whole-study context: Collection of acute and convalescent COVID-19 samples took place in the United States, Italy and Spain. The analysed material was cDNA or gDNA that came from T cells, B-cell-depleted T cells, or PBMCs.

Authors' processing steps: Amplified reference gene primers provided the basis for estimating nucleated cell counts. Profiling relied on immunoSEQ multiplex PCR, and the TCRdb table lists in-frame clones only, not all of them. The V and J calls and clone size come from that table; D and trimming were worked out from the DNA. The sample yields roughly 100,000 clones, 85% seen once. The sample holds one count of this clone. Sample: peripheral blood. This TCR derives from a man aged 45-65 years with acute or convalescent COVID-19.

This chain's CDR3 is CASSLAGTSGQETQYF. In nucleotides, the CDR3 is TGTGCCAGCAGTTTAGCCGGGACTAGCGGTCAAGAGACCCAGTACTTC. The chain is built from TRBV28 and TRBJ2-5; 11 bases agree with TRBD2. Per the germline V gene, CDR1 is MDHEN and CDR2 is SYDVKM. The ends lost 2 bases at V and 2 bases at J; junction bases unmatched: 4. CDR3 size: 16 residues.